This record concerns one T cell receptor (beta chain) sequence. The target antigen is unknown. This record comes from a study of cytomegalovirus exposure and HLA in healthy donors. Broader study findings: Researchers counted approximately 160 TCR beta chains as cytomegalovirus-associated. As a later analysis showed, several of the most significant clusters appeared to be linked to common viral pathogens. The CMV antigen specificity of three CMV-associated chains was confirmed through in vitro analysis. Presence/absence comparisons presumed near-even sequencing depth among donors.

The CDR3 runs 15 residues. Germline CDR1 is MDHEN and CDR2 is SYDVKM. The V gene end was trimmed by 6 bases and the J gene end by 2 bases; junction bases not matched to a gene: 8. Both 60 Vbeta primers and 13 Jbeta primers went into the PCR. Generated by immunoSEQ multiplex PCR, the TCRdb table keeps only in-frame clones and is missing some. The sample records some 140,000 clones, approximately 80% being singletons. Sequenced sample: PBMCs. V is TRBV28 and J is TRBJ2-7, with 9 positions matching TRBD2. The receptor comes from a man aged 25-45 years in good health and CMV-seronegative. The DNA for the CDR3 is TGTGCCAGCAGCTATGCTAGCGGGAATACCTACGAGCAGTACTTC. Protein sequence: CASSYASGNTYEQYF.